These 27 T cell receptor beta chains share one sample of origin, sequenced in a study of shared clonotypes between healthy human individuals. Sequencing was performed with immunoSEQ multiplex PCR; in TCRdb, only in-frame clones are kept and a portion is missing. The sample contains some 360,000 clones, 73% of which appear only once. The sequencing input was memory CD4+ T cells sorted from blood. The subset denotes: CD45RA-negative fraction. All receptors derive from a man aged 25 to 40 in good health.

The chain joins TRBV5-4 to TRBJ2-3; D is unresolved. This CDR3 spans 14 amino acids. The V end lost 0 bases, the J end lost 1 base, and 6 bases lay between the germline ends. Looked up from germline, CDR1 is SGHNT and CDR2 is YYREEE (reference sequence). The CDR3 protein is CASSLVQRTDTQYF. The CDR3 DNA reads as TGTGCCAGCAGCTTGGTACAACGCACAGATACGCAGTATTTT. Based on the CDR3 plus reference TRBV5-4 and TRBJ2-3, the full variable domain is ETGVTQSPTHLIKTRGQQVTLRCSSQSGHNTVSWYQQALGQGPQFIFQYYREEENGRGNFPPRFSGLQFPNYSSELNVNALELDDSALYLCASSLVQRTDTQYFGPGTRLTVL.

The chain combines TRBV11-2 with TRBJ2-7; 7 nucleotides match TRBD2. Germline V gene lookup returns CDR1 SGHAT and CDR2 FQNNGV. The CDR3 runs to 14 residues. V was pared by 2 bases and J by 1 base, with 2 bases of the junction left unmatched. CDR3 protein: CASSLSSGSYEQYF. Written as DNA, the CDR3 is TGTGCCAGCAGCTTATCTAGCGGATCCTACGAGCAGTACTTC.

This sequence joins TRBV28 and TRBJ2-3, with D possibly being TRBD2 (7 bases). Germline CDR1 reads MDHEN; CDR2 reads SYDVKM. This CDR3 contains 15 residues. Trimming removed 8 bases at V and 2 bases at J, with 17 bases between. This chain's CDR3 is CASRERGQNTDTQYF. DNA for the CDR3: TGTGCCAGCCGCGAGCGGGGACAAAACACAGATACGCAGTATTTT.

The V gene is TRBV9, the J gene TRBJ2-1; 7 nucleotides agree with TRBD1. This CDR3 is 14 amino acids long. With 2 bases clipped from V and 8 bases from J, the junction kept 7 bases outside the gene matches. Germline values: CDR1 SGDLS, CDR2 YYNGEE. The CDR3 coding sequence is TGTGCCAGCAGCGTTGGACAGGTGGGGTATGAGCAGTTCTTC. Translating gives CASSVGQVGYEQFF.

The rearrangement links TRBV5-1 to TRBJ2-1, with a weak D call TRBD1 (5 bases). This CDR3 contains 16 residues. Germline lookup yields CDR1 SGHRS and CDR2 YFSETQ. V gave up 2 bases and J gave up 10 bases, with 22 bases separating them. CDR3 region: CASSFLGAQAREEQFF. The CDR3 nucleotides are TGCGCCAGCAGCTTTTTAGGGGCGCAAGCTAGGGAAGAGCAGTTCTTC.

This chain uses TRBV30 with TRBJ1-2; D is perhaps TRBD1 (5 bases). The CDR3 runs 16 residues. V was shortened by 0 bases and J by 4 bases, with 18 bases between the two germline ends. CDR1 and CDR2 from the germline V gene are GTSNPN and SVGIG (reference sequence). CDR3 sequence (DNA): TGTGCCTGGAGTGTACTGACAGTAGTAGGTTCCTATGGCTACACCTTC. Translation gives CAWSVLTVVGSYGYTF.

The chain carries TRBV2 and TRBJ2-2; D tentatively reads TRBD1 or TRBD2 (5 bases each). Germline V gives CDR1 SNHLY, CDR2 FYNNEI. The CDR3 consists of 15 residues. Between the trimmed V and J ends, which lost 8 bases and 0 bases, there was a span of 13 bases. This CDR3 is CASHRDPTNTGELFF. The CDR3 region has the DNA TGTGCCAGCCACCGGGACCCCACGAACACCGGGGAGCTGTTTTTT.

The chain joins TRBV6-6 to TRBJ2-1; D perhaps matches TRBD1 (7 bases). V lost 0 bases to trimming and J lost 7 bases, with 16 bases between them. From germline, CDR1 is MNHNY and CDR2 SVGAGI (reference sequence). The length of the CDR3 is 16 residues. CDR3 amino acids: CASSYSKGPGGNEQFF. The CDR3 DNA sequence: TGTGCCAGCAGTTACTCCAAAGGGCCAGGGGGGAATGAGCAGTTCTTC.

This chain links TRBV28 with TRBJ1-5, with a weak D call TRBD1 (5 bases). CDR3 length: 13 residues. CDR1 MDHEN and CDR2 SYDVKM come from the germline V gene. The ends were cut back, 8 bases at V and 6 bases at J, with 14 bases in the middle. CDR3 bases: TGTGCCAGCCAAGGGAGGGGCGCTCAGCCCCAGCATTTT. Protein: CASQGRGAQPQHF.

This chain connects TRBV7-2 to TRBJ2-5; D gene ambiguous. The germline V and J ends were trimmed by 4 bases and 1 base, with 13 bases remaining between them. This CDR3 has 15 residues. Germline V CDR1 and CDR2: SGHTA, FQGNSA. CDR3 region: CASSSAARFQETQYF. DNA for the CDR3: TGTGCCAGCAGCTCCGCCGCCCGATTCCAAGAGACCCAGTACTTC.

The chain has TRBV7-9 and TRBJ1-5; 8 bases are shared with TRBD1. The V segment lost 5 bases and the J segment 5 bases; nucleotides outside the gene matches: 5. The CDR3 loop spans 14 amino acids. The germline gives CDR1 SEHNR, CDR2 FQNEAQ (reference sequence). In nucleotides, the CDR3 is TGTGCCAGCAGCCCAGGACAGGGCGATCAGCCCCAGCATTTT. The encoded protein is CASSPGQGDQPQHF.

The CDR3 sequence is CAISEPTVSDTQYF. CDR3 DNA: TGTGCCATCAGTGAGCCCACCGTGTCAGATACGCAGTATTTT. The chain recombines TRBV10-3 with TRBJ2-3; D gene unclear. The germline V gene has CDR1 ENHRY and CDR2 SYGVKD. CDR3 length equals 14 residues. V was clipped by 2 bases and J by 4 bases, with 10 bases between them.

The chain recombines TRBV5-4 with TRBJ2-1; 11 bases match TRBD1. V shed 4 bases, J shed 8 bases, and the junction held 11 bases outside the gene matches. Per germline, CDR1 SGHNT and CDR2 YYREEE (reference sequence). The CDR3 contains 16 residues. The CDR3, as DNA: TGTGCCAGCAGCCCGAGCGGGACAGGGGGGTTCTATGAGCAGTTCTTC. It codes for CASSPSGTGGFYEQFF.

This clone was observed a single time. V and J are TRBV7-2 and TRBJ2-5; D remains unclear. This CDR3 has 18 residues. V lost 3 bases to trimming and J lost 2 bases, with 22 bases between them. CDR1 and CDR2 (germline): SGHTA, FQGNSA. CDR3 bases: TGTGCCAGCAGCTTCCAAAGGAGAGCCGGACCCAGACAAGAGACCCAGTACTTC. This gives the protein CASSFQRRAGPRQETQYF.

In its sample, this clone was seen once. The rearrangement joins TRBV19 to TRBJ2-7; unclear D gene. Per germline, CDR1 LNHDA and CDR2 SQIVND (reference sequence). Trimming left V 6 bases short and J 4 bases short, with 16 bases between. The CDR3 totals 14 residues. This CDR3 reads CASSPNLALYEQYF. The CDR3 DNA reads as TGTGCCAGTAGCCCCAACTTAGCTTTGTACGAGCAGTACTTC.

The chain has TRBV18 and TRBJ1-1; 9 nucleotides align to TRBD1. CDR3 length: 13 amino acids. Germline CDR1 reads KGHSH; CDR2 reads LQKENI. V was clipped by 3 bases and J by 6 bases; unmatched bases: 2. The CDR3 sequence is CASSPTGGSEAFF. In DNA form, the CDR3 reads TGTGCCAGCTCACCGACAGGGGGATCTGAAGCTTTCTTT.

The chain couples TRBV7-2 to TRBJ2-7, with D perhaps matching TRBD2 (6 bases). The CDR3 has 15 amino acids. Germline values: CDR1 SGHTA, CDR2 FQGNSA. V was shortened by 5 bases and J by 4 bases, with 18 bases between the two germline ends. CDR3 coding DNA: TGTGCCAGCAGCCCAACTAGCCTCCAAACTTACGAGCAGTACTTC. It encodes CASSPTSLQTYEQYF.

The rearrangement links TRBV10-2 to TRBJ2-2, with 7 bases fitting TRBD2. The V segment lost 0 bases and the J segment 5 bases; nucleotides outside the gene matches: 6. CDR1 is WSHSY, CDR2 SAAADI, per germline. The CDR3 is 16 residues long. The CDR3 coding sequence is TGCGCCAGCAGTGAGTCAATCCGGACTAGGACCGGGGAGCTGTTTTTT. It is translated as CASSESIRTRTGELFF.

As regards this clone: The same CDR3 can be traced to other DNA sequences in this sample. The chain recombines TRBV5-1 with TRBJ2-3, with 9 bases matching TRBD2. V trimming: 5 bases; J trimming: 2 bases; junction bases outside the gene matches: 3. CDR3 length: 14 amino acids. Per the germline V gene, CDR1 is SGHRS and CDR2 is YFSETQ. CDR3 DNA sequence: TGCGCCAGCAGGACTAGCGGAAACACAGATACGCAGTATTTT. It codes for CASRTSGNTDTQYF.

The chain's CDR3 is CATPRGGRQAGSGANVLTF. CDR3 bases: TGTGCCACTCCTCGTGGGGGACGACAGGCAGGATCTGGGGCCAACGTCCTGACTTTC. The chain uses TRBV7-2 and TRBJ2-6; D might be TRBD1 (6 bases). Trimming removed 10 bases from V and 1 base from J, with 26 bases in between. Germline lookup yields CDR1 SGHTA and CDR2 FQGNSA. CDR3 length: 19 amino acids.

The sample holds one count of this clone. The chain has TRBV18 and TRBJ2-3; TRBD2 matches 9 bases. Trimming removed 3 bases from V and 5 bases from J; junction bases left unmatched: 6. This CDR3 is 15 amino acids long. The germline gives CDR1 KGHSH, CDR2 LQKENI. CDR3 residues: CASSPASGIGDTQYF. In DNA, the CDR3 is TGTGCCAGCTCACCCGCTAGCGGGATAGGAGATACGCAGTATTTT.

Concerning this clone itself: This could be a read error, since a much larger clone is one nucleotide away. The J gene is TRBJ1-4, the V gene TRBV11-2; maybe TRBD1 (5 bases). CDR3 length: 14 amino acids. Germline V gene data show CDR1 as SGHAT and CDR2 as FQNNGV. The V gene lost 1 base and the J gene lost 5 bases, with 8 bases spanning the gap. DNA of the CDR3: TGTGCCAGCAGCTTAGGACAGTTAAATGAAAAACTGTTTTTT. Translated, it gives CASSLGQLNEKLFF.

This clone has just one count. V and J are TRBV5-1 and TRBJ2-5; perhaps D is TRBD1 or TRBD2 (5 bases each). This CDR3 region has 17 residues. The V and J ends lost 0 bases and 4 bases respectively, with 19 bases between them. Germline V gene lookup returns CDR1 SGHRS and CDR2 YFSETQ. The CDR3: CASSLATGRTFGETQYF. The CDR3 bases are TGCGCCAGCAGCTTGGCCACGGGACGCACCTTCGGAGAGACCCAGTACTTC.

CDR3 residues: CASSGTRPSTDTQYF. In DNA form, the CDR3 reads TGTGCCAGCAGCGGGACCCGCCCTAGCACAGATACGCAGTATTTT. The chain employs TRBV6-1 and TRBJ2-3; D assignment may be TRBD1 or TRBD2 (5 bases each). This CDR3 spans 15 amino acids. Trimming cost V 6 bases and J 0 bases, with 13 bases left between them. The germline gives CDR1 MNHNS, CDR2 SASEGT.

The chain recombines TRBV5-6 with TRBJ2-3; D gene uncertain. Germline V CDR1 and CDR2: SGHDT, YYEEEE. V was trimmed by 5 bases and J by 1 base, leaving 2 bases between them. The length of the CDR3 is 11 residues. Here the CDR3 reads CASSRTDTQYF. The CDR3 nucleotides are TGTGCCAGCAGTCGCACAGATACGCAGTATTTT.

The V gene is TRBV5-6, the J gene TRBJ2-5; TRBD2 agrees at 16 bases. Germline loops: CDR1 SGHDT, CDR2 YYEEEE. Trimming took 2 bases from V and 7 from J; bases not matched to a gene: 5. The CDR3 sequence is 16 residues long. For the CDR3, the DNA is TGTGCCAGCAGCTTCGGGACTAGCGGGAGGGCTGGGACCCAGTACTTC. Translating it yields CASSFGTSGRAGTQYF.

V gene TRBV15 combines with J gene TRBJ2-3; 7 nucleotides align to TRBD1. The junction had 10 bases not matched to a gene; V was cut back by 3 bases and J by 1 base. This CDR3 comprises 17 residues. Germline V gene data show CDR1 as LNHNV and CDR2 as YYDKDF (reference sequence). The CDR3 DNA is TGTGCCACCAGCAGCTTCTACGACAGGGCCCGCACAGATACGCAGTATTTT. Protein: CATSSFYDRARTDTQYF.